These 2 T cell receptor beta chains were all obtained from the same sample, sequenced in a study of shared clonotypes between healthy human individuals. Using immunoSEQ multiplex PCR, the repertoire was profiled, and TCRdb retains in-frame clones only, with some absent. The sample contains a few million clones, approximately 90% of which appear only once. The sequencing input was naive CD4+ T cells sorted from blood. Sample subset: CD45RA+ positively selected. These receptors were taken from a man aged 18-30 years in good health.

A remark on this clone: The sample has other DNA sequences that encode this CDR3 too. J is TRBJ1-1 and V is TRBV30, with TRBD1 as a possible D gene (5 bases). The CDR3 runs to 14 residues. The germline CDR1 and CDR2 sequences are GTSNPN and SVGIG (reference sequence). Trimming took off 0 bases at V and 1 base at J, with 9 bases between the two ends. The CDR3 protein is CAWSVGGGNTEAFF. CDR3 DNA: TGTGCCTGGAGTGTAGGTGGGGGGAACACTGAAGCTTTCTTT.

Remarks on this clone: Other DNA sequences in the same sample also yield this CDR3. The V and J genes are TRBV7-2 and TRBJ2-2; 8 nucleotides line up with TRBD1. This CDR3 has 14 amino acids. V dropped 5 bases and J dropped 4; count of bases not matched to a gene: 3. In germline, CDR1 is SGHTA, CDR2 FQGNSA. The CDR3 DNA sequence: TGTGCCAGCAGCCTCACAGGGGGCACCGGGGAGCTGTTTTTT. This translates into CASSLTGGTGELFF.